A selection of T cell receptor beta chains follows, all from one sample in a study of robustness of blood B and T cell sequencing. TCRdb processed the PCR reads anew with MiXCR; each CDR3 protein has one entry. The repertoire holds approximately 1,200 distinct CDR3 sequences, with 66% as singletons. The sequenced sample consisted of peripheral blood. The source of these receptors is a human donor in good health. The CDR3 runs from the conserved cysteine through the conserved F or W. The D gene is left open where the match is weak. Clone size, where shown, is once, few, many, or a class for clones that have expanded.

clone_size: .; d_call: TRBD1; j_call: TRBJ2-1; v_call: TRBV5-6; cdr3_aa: CASSWWTGTGYGEQFF; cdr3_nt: TGTGCCAGCAGCTGGTGGACCGGGACAGGGTATGGTGAGCAGTTCTTC
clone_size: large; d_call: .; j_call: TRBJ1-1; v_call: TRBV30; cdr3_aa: CAWSPDTNTEAFF; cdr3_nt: TGTGCCTGGAGTCCAGATACGAACACTGAAGCTTTCTTT
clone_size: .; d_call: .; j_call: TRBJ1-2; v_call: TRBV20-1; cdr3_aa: CSARGVGGGYTF; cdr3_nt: TGCAGTGCTAGAGGGGTCGGGGGTGGCTACACCTTC
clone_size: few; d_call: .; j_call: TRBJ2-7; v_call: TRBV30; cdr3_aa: CAWSVRITVASYEQYF; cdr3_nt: TGTGCCTGGAGTGTACGTATAACGGTCGCCTCCTACGAGCAGTACTTC
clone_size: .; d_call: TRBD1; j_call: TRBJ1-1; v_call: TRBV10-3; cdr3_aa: CAIRNRGTEAFF; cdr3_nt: TGTGCCATCAGGAACAGGGGAACTGAAGCTTTCTTT
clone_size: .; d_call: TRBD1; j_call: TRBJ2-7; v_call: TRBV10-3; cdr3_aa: CAISGTGGDEQYF; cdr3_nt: TGTGCCATCAGTGGGACAGGGGGGGACGAGCAGTACTTC
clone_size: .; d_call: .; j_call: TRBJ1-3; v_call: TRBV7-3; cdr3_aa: CASSLKAAGDYSGNTIYF; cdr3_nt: TGTGCCAGCAGCTTAAAGGCAGCGGGGGACTACTCTGGAAACACCATATATTTT
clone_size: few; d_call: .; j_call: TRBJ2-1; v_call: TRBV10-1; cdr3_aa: CASSRQLNNEQFF; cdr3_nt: TGCGCCAGCTCCCGACAGCTAAACAATGAGCAGTTCTTC
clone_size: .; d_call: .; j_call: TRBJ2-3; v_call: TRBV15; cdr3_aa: CATSRDPPSSTDTQYF; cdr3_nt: TGTGCCACCAGCAGAGATCCCCCCTCTAGCACAGATACGCAGTATTTT
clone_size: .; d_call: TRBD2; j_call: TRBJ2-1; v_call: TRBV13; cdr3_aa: CASNPLSGGARNEQFF; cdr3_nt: TGTGCCAGCAACCCACTTAGCGGGGGGGCAAGGAATGAGCAGTTCTTC
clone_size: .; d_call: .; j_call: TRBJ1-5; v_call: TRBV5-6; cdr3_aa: CASSLYGAVSQPQHF; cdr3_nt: TGTGCCAGCAGCCTGTATGGGGCAGTCTCTCAGCCCCAGCATTTT
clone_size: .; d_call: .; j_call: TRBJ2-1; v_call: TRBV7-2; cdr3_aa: CASSNQAYNEQFF; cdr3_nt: TGTGCCAGCAGCAACCAGGCGTACAATGAGCAGTTCTTC
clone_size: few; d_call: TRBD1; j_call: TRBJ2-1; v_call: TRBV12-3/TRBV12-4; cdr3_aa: CASSTTGTGYNEQFF; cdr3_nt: TGTGCCAGCAGTACGACCGGGACAGGGTACAATGAGCAGTTCTTC
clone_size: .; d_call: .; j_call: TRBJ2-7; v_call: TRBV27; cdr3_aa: CASSFGQSYEQYF; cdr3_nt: TGTGCCAGCAGTTTCGGTCAGTCCTACGAGCAGTACTTC
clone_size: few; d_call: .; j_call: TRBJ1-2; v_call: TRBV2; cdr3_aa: CASSESREASNYGYTF; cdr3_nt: TGTGCCAGCAGTGAGAGTAGGGAGGCGAGCAACTATGGCTACACCTTC
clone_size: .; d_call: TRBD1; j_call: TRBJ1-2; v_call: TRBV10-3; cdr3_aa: CAISGSPLRDRGLKVHGYTF; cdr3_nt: TGTGCCATCAGTGGCAGCCCCCTACGGGACAGGGGGCTCAAAGTACATGGCTACACCTTC
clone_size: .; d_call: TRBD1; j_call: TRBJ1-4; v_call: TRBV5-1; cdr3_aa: CASSLQGLNEKLFF; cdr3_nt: TGCGCCAGCAGCTTACAGGGGCTTAATGAAAAACTGTTTTTT
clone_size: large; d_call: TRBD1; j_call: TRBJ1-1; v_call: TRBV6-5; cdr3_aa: CASSYYHRGDTEAFF; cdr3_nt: TGTGCCAGCAGTTATTACCACAGGGGGGACACTGAAGCTTTCTTT
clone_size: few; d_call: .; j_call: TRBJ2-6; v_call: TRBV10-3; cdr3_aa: CAISESRAPSSGANVLTF; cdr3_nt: TGTGCCATCAGTGAGTCGAGGGCACCGAGCTCTGGGGCCAACGTCCTGACTTTC
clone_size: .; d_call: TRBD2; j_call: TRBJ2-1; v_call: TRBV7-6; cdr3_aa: CASSLEAGRRHNEQFF; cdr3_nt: TGTGCCAGCAGCTTGGAAGCGGGACGTCGCCACAATGAGCAGTTCTTC
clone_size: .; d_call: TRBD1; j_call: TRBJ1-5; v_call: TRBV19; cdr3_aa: CASSIPSLQGANQPQHF; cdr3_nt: TGTGCCAGTAGTATCCCCTCCCTCCAGGGGGCTAATCAGCCCCAGCATTTT
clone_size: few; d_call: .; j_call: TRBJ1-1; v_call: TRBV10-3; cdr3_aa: CAISESRLGAFF; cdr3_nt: TGTGCCATCAGTGAGTCACGATTGGGAGCTTTCTTT
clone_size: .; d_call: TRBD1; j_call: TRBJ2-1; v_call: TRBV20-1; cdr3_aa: CSARDRENEQFF; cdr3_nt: TGCAGTGCTCGGGACAGGGAAAATGAGCAGTTCTTC
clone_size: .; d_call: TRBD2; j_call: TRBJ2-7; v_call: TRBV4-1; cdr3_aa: CASSQGSGRGYEQYF; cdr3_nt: TGCGCCAGCAGCCAAGGTAGCGGGAGGGGCTACGAGCAGTACTTC
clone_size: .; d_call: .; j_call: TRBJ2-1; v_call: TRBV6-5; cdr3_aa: CASSYPRDSGVGEQFF; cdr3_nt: TGTGCCAGCAGTTACCCCCGGGACTCCGGGGTTGGTGAGCAGTTCTTC
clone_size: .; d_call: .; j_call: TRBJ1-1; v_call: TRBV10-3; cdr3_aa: CAIRPGPMNTEAFF; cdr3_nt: TGTGCCATCAGGCCGGGACCCATGAACACTGAAGCTTTCTTT
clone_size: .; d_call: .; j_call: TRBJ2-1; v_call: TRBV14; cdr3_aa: CASSQDGYPSSYNEQFF; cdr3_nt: TGTGCCAGCAGCCAAGATGGGTACCCTAGCTCCTACAATGAGCAGTTCTTC
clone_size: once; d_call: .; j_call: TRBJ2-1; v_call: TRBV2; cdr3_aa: CASSVQTGDYNEQFF; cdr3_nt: TGTGCCAGCAGTGTCCAGACAGGAGACTACAATGAGCAGTTCTTC
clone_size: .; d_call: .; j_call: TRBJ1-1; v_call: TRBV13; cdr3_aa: CTSSLEGGNTEAFF; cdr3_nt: TGTACCAGCAGCTTAGAGGGCGGGAACACTGAAGCTTTCTTT
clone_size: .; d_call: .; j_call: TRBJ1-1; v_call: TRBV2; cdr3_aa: CASLANVNPEAFF; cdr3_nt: TGTGCCAGCCTGGCGAATGTCAATCCTGAAGCTTTCTTT
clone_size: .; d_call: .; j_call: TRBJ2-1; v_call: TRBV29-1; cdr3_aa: CSVDGNSYNEQFF; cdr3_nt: TGCAGCGTTGACGGCAACTCCTACAATGAGCAGTTCTTC
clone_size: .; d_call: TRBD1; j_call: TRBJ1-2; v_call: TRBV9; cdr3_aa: CASSLTQGAPNYGYTF; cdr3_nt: TGTGCCAGCAGCCTAACACAGGGGGCTCCTAACTATGGCTACACCTTC
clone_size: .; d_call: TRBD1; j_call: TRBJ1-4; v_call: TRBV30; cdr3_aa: CAWSVSLTGVELFF; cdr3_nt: TGTGCCTGGAGTGTCTCCTTGACAGGGGTAGAACTGTTTTTT
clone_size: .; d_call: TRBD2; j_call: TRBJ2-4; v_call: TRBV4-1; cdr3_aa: CASSQDKTSGGAVDKNIQYF; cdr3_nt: TGCGCCAGCAGCCAAGATAAAACTAGCGGGGGGGCCGTGGACAAAAACATTCAGTACTTC
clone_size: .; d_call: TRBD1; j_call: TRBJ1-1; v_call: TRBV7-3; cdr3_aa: CASSSLRDRYEAFF; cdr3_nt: TGTGCCAGCAGCTCCCTGAGGGACAGGTATGAAGCTTTCTTT
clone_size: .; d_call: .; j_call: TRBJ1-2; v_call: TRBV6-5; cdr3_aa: CASSYSISVRGASGYTF; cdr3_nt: TGTGCCAGCAGTTACTCGATAAGCGTTCGGGGGGCAAGTGGCTACACCTTC
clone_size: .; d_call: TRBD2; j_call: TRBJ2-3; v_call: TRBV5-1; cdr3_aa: CASSLGLAGVLRDTQYF; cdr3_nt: TGCGCCAGCAGCTTGGGGCTAGCGGGGGTATTACGAGATACGCAGTATTTT
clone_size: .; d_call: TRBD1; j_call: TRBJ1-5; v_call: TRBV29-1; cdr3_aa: CSVEQGRNQPQHF; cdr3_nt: TGCAGCGTAGAACAGGGGAGGAATCAGCCCCAGCATTTT
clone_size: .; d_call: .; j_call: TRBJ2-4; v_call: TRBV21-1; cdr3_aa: CASSKGAQGADIQYF; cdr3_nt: TGTGCCAGCAGCAAGGGCGCACAGGGGGCAGACATTCAGTACTTC
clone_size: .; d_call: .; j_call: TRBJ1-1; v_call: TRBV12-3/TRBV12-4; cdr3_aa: CASSLRGFSNTEAFF; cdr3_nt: TGTGCCAGCAGTTTGCGAGGTTTTTCAAACACTGAAGCTTTCTTT
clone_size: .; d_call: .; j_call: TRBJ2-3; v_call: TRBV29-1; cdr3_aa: CSVERGGTDTQYF; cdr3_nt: TGCAGCGTTGAGAGGGGGGGCACAGATACGCAGTATTTT
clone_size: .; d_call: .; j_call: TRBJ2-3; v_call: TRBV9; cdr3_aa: CASSVGSLSTDTQYF; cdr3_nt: TGTGCCAGCAGCGTAGGCAGCCTGAGCACAGATACGCAGTATTTT
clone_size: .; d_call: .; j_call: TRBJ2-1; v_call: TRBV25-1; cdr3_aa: CASSEYWGSNEQFF; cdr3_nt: TGTGCCAGCAGTGAATACTGGGGGTCCAATGAGCAGTTCTTC
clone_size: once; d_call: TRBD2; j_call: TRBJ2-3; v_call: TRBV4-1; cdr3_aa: CASSQGAGMDTQYF; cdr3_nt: TGCGCCAGCAGCCAAGGAGCGGGAATGGATACGCAGTATTTT